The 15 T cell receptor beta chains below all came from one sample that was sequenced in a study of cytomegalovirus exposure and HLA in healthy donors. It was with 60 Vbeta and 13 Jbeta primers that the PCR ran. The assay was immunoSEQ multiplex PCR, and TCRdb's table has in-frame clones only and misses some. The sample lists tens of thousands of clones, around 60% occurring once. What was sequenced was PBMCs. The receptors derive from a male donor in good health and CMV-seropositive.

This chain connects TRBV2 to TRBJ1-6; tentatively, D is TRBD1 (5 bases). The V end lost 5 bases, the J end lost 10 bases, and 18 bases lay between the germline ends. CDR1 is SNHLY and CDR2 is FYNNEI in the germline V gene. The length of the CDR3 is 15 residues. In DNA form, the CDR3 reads TGTGCCAGCAGTCCCCAGACAGTGCCCTCGTCACCCCTCCACTTT. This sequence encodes CASSPQTVPSSPLHF.

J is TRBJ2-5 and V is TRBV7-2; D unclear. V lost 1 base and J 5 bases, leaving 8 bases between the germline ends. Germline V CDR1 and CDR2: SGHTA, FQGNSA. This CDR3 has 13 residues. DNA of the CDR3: TGTGCCAGCAGCTTAGATCCGGGTGAGACCCAGTACTTC. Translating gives CASSLDPGETQYF.

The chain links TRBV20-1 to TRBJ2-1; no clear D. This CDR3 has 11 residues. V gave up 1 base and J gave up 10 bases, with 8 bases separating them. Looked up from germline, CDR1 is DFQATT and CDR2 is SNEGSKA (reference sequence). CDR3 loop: CSARGPLEQFF. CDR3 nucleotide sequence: TGCAGTGCTAGAGGGCCCCTGGAGCAGTTCTTC.

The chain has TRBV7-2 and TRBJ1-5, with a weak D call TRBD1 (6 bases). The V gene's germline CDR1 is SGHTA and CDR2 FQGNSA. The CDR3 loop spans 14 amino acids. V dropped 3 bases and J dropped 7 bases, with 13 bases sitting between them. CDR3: CASSLNRDGQPQHF. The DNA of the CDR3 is TGTGCCAGCAGCTTGAACAGGGATGGCCAGCCCCAGCATTTT.

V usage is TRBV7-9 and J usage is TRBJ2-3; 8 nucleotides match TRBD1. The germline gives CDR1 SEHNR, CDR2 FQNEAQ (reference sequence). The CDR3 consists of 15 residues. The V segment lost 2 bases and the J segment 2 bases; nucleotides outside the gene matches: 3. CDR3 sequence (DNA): TGTGCCAGCAGCTTATTGGACAGGGACACAGATACGCAGTATTTT. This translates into CASSLLDRDTDTQYF.

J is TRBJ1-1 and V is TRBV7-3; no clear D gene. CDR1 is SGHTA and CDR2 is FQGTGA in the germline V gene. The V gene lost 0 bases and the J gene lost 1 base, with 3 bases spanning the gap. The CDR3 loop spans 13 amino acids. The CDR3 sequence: CASSLTRNTEAFF. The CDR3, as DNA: TGTGCCAGCAGCTTAACCAGGAACACTGAAGCTTTCTTT. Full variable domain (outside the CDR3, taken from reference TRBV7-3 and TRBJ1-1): GAGVSQTPSNKVTEKGKYVELRCDPISGHTALYWYRQSLGQGPEFLIYFQGTGAADDSGLPNDRFFAVRPEGSVSTLKIQRTERGDSAVYLCASSLTRNTEAFFGQGTRLTVV.

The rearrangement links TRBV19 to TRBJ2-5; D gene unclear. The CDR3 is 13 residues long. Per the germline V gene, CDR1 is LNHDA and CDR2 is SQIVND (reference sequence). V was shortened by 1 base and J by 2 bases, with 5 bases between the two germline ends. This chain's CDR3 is CASSIVQQETQYF. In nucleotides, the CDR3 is TGTGCCAGTAGTATAGTACAGCAAGAGACCCAGTACTTC.

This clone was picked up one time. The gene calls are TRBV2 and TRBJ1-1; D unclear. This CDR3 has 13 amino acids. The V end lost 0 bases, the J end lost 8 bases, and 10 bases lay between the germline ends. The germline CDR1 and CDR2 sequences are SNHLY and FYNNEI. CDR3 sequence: CASSEAHATEAFF. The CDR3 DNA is TGTGCCAGCAGTGAAGCGCATGCTACCGAAGCTTTCTTT.

In nucleotides, the CDR3 is TGTGCCAGCAACCCGGGGCGGGGTATAGAAGATACGCAGTATTTT. Protein product: CASNPGRGIEDTQYF. The chain recombines TRBV11-3 with TRBJ2-3; TRBD2 is a possible D gene (6 bases). CDR1 and CDR2 (germline): SGHNT, YENEEA. The CDR3 loop spans 15 amino acids. Trimming took off 7 bases at V and 5 bases at J, with 19 bases between the two ends.

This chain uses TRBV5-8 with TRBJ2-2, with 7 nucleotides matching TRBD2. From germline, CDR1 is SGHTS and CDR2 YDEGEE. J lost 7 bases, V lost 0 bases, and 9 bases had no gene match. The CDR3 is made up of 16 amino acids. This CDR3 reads CASSLGAPGGNGELFF. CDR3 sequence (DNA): TGTGCCAGCAGCTTGGGAGCCCCGGGGGGAAACGGGGAGCTGTTTTTT.

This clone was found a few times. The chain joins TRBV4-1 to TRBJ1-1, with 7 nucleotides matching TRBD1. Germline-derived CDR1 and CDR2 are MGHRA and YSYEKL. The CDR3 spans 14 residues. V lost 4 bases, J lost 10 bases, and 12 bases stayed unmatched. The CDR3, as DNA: TGCGCCAGCAGCCTAACCGTTATGGGACAGTTAGCTTTCTTT. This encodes CASSLTVMGQLAFF.

The CDR3, as DNA: TGTGCCAGCAGCTTACCTGACAGCTCCTACGAGCAGTACTTC. Encoded protein: CASSLPDSSYEQYF. The chain links TRBV11-2 to TRBJ2-7, with D perhaps matching TRBD1 (5 bases). Germline V CDR1 and CDR2: SGHAT, FQNNGV. This CDR3 has 14 residues. Between the trimmed V and J ends, which lost 2 bases and 0 bases, there was a span of 8 bases.

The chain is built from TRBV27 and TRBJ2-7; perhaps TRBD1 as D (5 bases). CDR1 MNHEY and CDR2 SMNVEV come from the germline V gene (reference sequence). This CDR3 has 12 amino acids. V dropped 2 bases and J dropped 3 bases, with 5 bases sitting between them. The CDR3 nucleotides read TGTGCCAGCAGTTTAAGGGGCTACGAGCAGTACTTC. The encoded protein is CASSLRGYEQYF.

CDR3 sequence: CAYTGTSGRPPYEQYF. Here the CDR3 DNA reads TGTGCCTACACCGGGACTAGCGGGAGGCCCCCCTACGAGCAGTACTTC. This rearrangement joins TRBV30 to TRBJ2-7, with 15 bases aligning to TRBD2. CDR3 size: 16 residues. The germline V gene has CDR1 GTSNPN and CDR2 SVGIG (reference sequence). V trimming: 7 bases; J trimming: 2 bases; junction bases outside the gene matches: 9.

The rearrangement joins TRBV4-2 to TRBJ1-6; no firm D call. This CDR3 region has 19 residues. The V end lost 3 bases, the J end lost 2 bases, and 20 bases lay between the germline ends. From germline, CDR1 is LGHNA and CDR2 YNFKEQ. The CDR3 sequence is CASSQAAYGVETYNSPLHF. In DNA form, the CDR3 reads TGTGCCAGCAGCCAGGCAGCGTACGGGGTGGAAACCTATAATTCACCCCTCCACTTT.